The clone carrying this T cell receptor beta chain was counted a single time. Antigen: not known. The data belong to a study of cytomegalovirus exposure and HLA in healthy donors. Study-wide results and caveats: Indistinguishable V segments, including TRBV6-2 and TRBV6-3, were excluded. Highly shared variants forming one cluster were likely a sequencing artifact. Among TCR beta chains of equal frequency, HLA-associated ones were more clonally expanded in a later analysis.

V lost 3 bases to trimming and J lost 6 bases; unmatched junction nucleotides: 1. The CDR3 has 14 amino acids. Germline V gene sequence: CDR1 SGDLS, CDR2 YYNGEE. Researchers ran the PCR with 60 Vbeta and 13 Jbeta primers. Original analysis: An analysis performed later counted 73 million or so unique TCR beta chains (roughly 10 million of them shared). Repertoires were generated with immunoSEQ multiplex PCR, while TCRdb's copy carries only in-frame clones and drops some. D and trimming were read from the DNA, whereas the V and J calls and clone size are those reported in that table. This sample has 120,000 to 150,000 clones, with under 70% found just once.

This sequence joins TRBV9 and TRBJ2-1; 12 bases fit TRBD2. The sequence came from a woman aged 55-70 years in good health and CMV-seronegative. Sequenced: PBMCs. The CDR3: CASSETSGGNEQFF. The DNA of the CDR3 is TGTGCCAGCAGCGAGACTAGCGGGGGCAATGAGCAGTTCTTC.